The 7 T cell receptor beta chains listed next were all sequenced from one sample in a study of beta chain features in type 1 diabetes. Every isolated RNA sample was fully reverse transcribed, so sequencing captured expressed TCRB transcripts. Clones were sequenced by immunoSEQ multiplex PCR, and TCRdb holds only the in-frame ones, with some missing. The data show some 900,000 clones, roughly 15% seen once. Source material: naive CD4+ T cells from blood. Source of these receptors: a woman aged 18-29 years in good health.

A few counts support this clone. In nucleotides, the CDR3 is TGTGCCAGCAGCTTAATGGGGTACCAAGAGACCCAGTACTTC. Residues: CASSLMGYQETQYF. The genes are TRBV7-9 and TRBJ2-5; D remains unclear. Germline CDR1 and CDR2: SEHNR and FQNEAQ (reference sequence). V lost 2 bases and J 0 bases, leaving 7 bases between the germline ends. CDR3 size: 14 residues.

The rearrangement joins TRBV4-1 to TRBJ1-5; 10 bases align to TRBD1. The junction had 5 bases not matched to a gene; V was cut back by 0 bases and J by 6 bases. The CDR3 consists of 16 residues. Per the germline V gene, CDR1 is MGHRA and CDR2 is YSYEKL. This chain's CDR3 is CASSQEVDRGAQPQHF. The CDR3 nucleotides read TGCGCCAGCAGCCAAGAGGTGGACAGGGGGGCTCAGCCCCAGCATTTT.

This clone occurred a few times. The gene calls are TRBV7-2 and TRBJ1-4; TRBD1 might be the D (5 bases). The length of the CDR3 is 12 residues. Trimming shortened V by 7 bases and J by 8 bases, and 11 bases separated the two germline ends. Germline V CDR1 and CDR2: SGHTA, FQGNSA. CDR3 in DNA: TGTGCCAGCACCAGGGTTGGGGAAAAACTGTTTTTT. Translating it yields CASTRVGEKLFF.

The chain combines TRBV11-1 with TRBJ2-7; 8 bases are shared with TRBD2. The CDR3 totals 15 residues. Trimming took 4 bases from V and 7 from J; bases not matched to a gene: 12. CDR1 and CDR2 (germline): SGHAT, FQDESV (reference sequence). The CDR3 here is CASSYPGLGIFEQYF. In nucleotides, the CDR3 is TGTGCCAGCAGCTATCCGGGACTAGGTATTTTTGAGCAGTACTTC. The whole variable domain, filled in from reference TRBV11-1 and TRBJ2-7, reads EAEVAQSPRYKITEKSQAVAFWCDPISGHATLYWYRQILGQGPELLVQFQDESVVDDSQLPKDRFSAERLKGVDSTLKIQPAELGDSAMYLCASSYPGLGIFEQYFGPGTRLTVT.

The CDR3 loop reads CATSTGNTGELFF. The CDR3, as DNA: TGTGCCACTTCGACAGGGAACACCGGGGAGCTGTTTTTT. V usage is TRBV7-3 and J usage is TRBJ2-2; possible D gene TRBD1, 6 bases. CDR3 length equals 13 residues. The V gene's germline CDR1 is SGHTA and CDR2 FQGTGA. Trimming left V 10 bases short and J 1 base short, with 10 bases between.

This clone has just a few counts. The chain couples TRBV13 to TRBJ2-3; D gene ambiguous. The CDR3 has 15 amino acids. V was trimmed by 5 bases and J by 0 bases, leaving 12 bases between them. Germline assignment: CDR1 PRHDT and CDR2 FYEKMQ (reference sequence). The CDR3 DNA reads TGTGCCAGCAGCCGCAAGTTGGCTAGCACAGATACGCAGTATTTT. The encoded protein is CASSRKLASTDTQYF.

The genes are TRBV7-9 and TRBJ2-5, with D tentatively TRBD2 (6 bases). The CDR3 is 14 residues long. With 4 bases removed from V and 5 bases from J, the gap between germline ends came to 14 bases. The germline V gene encodes CDR1 SEHNR and CDR2 FQNEAQ (reference sequence). CDR3 protein: CASSSRRERETQYF. The CDR3 bases are TGTGCCAGCAGCTCACGTCGGGAGCGGGAGACCCAGTACTTC.